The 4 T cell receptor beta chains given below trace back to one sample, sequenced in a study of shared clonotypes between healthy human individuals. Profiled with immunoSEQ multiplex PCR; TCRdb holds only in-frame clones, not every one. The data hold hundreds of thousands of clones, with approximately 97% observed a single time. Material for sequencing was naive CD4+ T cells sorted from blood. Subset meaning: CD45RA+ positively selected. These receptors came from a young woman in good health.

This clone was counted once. CDR3 amino acids: CASSEGPPGHEQFF. Here the CDR3 DNA reads TGTGCCAGCAGTGAAGGGCCACCTGGGCATGAGCAGTTCTTC. The chain employs TRBV2 and TRBJ2-1, with unresolved D. V was shortened by 1 base and J by 8 bases, with 12 bases between the two germline ends. The CDR3 has 14 residues. The germline CDR1 and CDR2 sequences are SNHLY and FYNNEI.

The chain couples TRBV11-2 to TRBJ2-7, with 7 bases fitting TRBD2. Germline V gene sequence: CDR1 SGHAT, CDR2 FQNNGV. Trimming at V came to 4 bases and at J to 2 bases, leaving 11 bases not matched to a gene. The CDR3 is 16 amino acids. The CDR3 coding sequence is TGTGCCAGCAGCTCCCAACAGGCTAGCGGAGCCTACGAGCAGTACTTC. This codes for CASSSQQASGAYEQYF.

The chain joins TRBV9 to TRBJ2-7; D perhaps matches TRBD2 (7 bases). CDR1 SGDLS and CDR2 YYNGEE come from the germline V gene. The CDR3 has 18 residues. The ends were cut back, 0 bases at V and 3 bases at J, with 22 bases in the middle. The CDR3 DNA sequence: TGTGCCAGCAGCGTAGAAACGGGGGGCTCGCGAAACCACTACGAGCAGTACTTC. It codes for CASSVETGGSRNHYEQYF. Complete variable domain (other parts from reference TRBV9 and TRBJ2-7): DSGVTQTPKHLITATGQRVTLRCSPRSGDLSVYWYQQSLDQGLQFLIQYYNGEERAKGNILERFSAQQFPDLHSELNLSSLELGDSALYFCASSVETGGSRNHYEQYFGPGTRLTVT.

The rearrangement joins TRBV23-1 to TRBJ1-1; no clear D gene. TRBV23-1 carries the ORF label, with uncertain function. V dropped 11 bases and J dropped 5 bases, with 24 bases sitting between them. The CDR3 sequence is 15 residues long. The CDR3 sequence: CAGRWGVDLTTEAFF. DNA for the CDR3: TGCGCCGGCCGGTGGGGTGTCGATCTAACGACTGAAGCTTTCTTT.